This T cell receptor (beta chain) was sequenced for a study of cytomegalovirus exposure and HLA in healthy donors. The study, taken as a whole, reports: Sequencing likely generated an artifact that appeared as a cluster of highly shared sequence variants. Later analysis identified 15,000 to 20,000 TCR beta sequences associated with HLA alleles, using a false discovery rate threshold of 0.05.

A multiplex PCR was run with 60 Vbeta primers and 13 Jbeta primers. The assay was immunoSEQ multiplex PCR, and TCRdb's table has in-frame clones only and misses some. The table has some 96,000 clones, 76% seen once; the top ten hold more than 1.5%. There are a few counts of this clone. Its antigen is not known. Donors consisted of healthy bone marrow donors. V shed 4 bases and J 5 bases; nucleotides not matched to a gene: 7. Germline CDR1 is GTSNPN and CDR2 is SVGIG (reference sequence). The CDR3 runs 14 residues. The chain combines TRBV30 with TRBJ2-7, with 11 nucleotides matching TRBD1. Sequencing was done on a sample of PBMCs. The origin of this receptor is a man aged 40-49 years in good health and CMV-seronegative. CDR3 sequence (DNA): TGTGCCTGGACCACGGGACAGGGGGGGGACGAGCAGTACTTC. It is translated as CAWTTGQGGDEQYF.